The entry below gives a single T cell receptor beta chain sequence along with its context. Its antigen remains unknown. These data come from a study of monozygotic twins with inflammatory bowel disease. General study points: Whereas healthy co-twins had higher TCRbeta diversity (inverse Simpson), IBD patients had lower diversity. IBD patients share fewer clonotypes with other people than healthy twins do, especially with disease activity. Evidence failed to back one strong IBD-linked signal or clonotype.

The length of the CDR3 is 15 residues. Germline V lookup: CDR1 SGHTA, CDR2 FQGNSA. Template switching appended UMIs that held a 6-nucleotide sample barcode. From the 5' RACE reads, TCRdb lists one entry per CDR3 protein and no DNA. In total, the table holds some 190,000 distinct CDR3 sequences. This clonotype was sampled from a human donor with ulcerative colitis or Crohn's disease, or a healthy co-twin of an affected twin (not recorded which). The sample taken for sequencing was blood. The rearrangement links TRBV7-2 to TRBJ1-5. The CDR3 sequence is CASSLAWGSNQPQHF.